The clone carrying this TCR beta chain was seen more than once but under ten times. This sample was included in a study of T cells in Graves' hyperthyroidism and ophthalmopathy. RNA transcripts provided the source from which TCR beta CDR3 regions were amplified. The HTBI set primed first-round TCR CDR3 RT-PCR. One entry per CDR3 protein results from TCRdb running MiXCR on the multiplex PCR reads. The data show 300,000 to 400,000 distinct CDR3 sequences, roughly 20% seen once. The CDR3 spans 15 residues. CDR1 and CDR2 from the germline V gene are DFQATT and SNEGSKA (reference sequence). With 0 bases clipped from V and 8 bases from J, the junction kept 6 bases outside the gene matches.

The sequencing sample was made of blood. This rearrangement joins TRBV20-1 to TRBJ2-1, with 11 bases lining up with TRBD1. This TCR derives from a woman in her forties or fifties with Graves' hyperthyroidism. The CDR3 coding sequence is TGCAGTGCTAGAGATGGGACAGGGGGTGACGATGAGCAGTTCTTC. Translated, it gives CSARDGTGGDDEQFF.